This TCR beta chain was profiled in a study of T cell changes during pregnancy in multiple sclerosis. The protocol was immunoSEQ multiplex PCR, while the TCRdb copy is restricted to in-frame clones and leaves out a portion. The sample lists around 49,000 clones, 95% seen once, with 5.5% to 7.5% in the top ten. This clone was observed once. The J segment lost 9 bases and the V segment lost 1 base, leaving 6 bases of the junction unmatched. The CDR3 consists of 15 residues. Germline V lookup: CDR1 MNHEY, CDR2 SMNVEV (reference sequence). The source of this sequence is a female donor with multiple sclerosis, enrolled in a pregnancy study. Sequenced material: CD8+ T cells from peripheral blood mononuclear cells, taken in the first trimester of pregnancy. The V and J genes are TRBV27 and TRBJ1-5; 10 bases fit TRBD1. The CDR3 spells CASSLWGTGEGPQHF. The CDR3 nucleotides are TGTGCCAGCAGTTTATGGGGGACAGGGGAAGGGCCCCAGCATTTT.